This T cell receptor beta chain was observed in a study of T-cell reconstitution after alpha-beta-depleted transplantation in children. Notes on the study in general: There were reportedly several hundred expanded graft clones from which alpha-beta T cells came about two months after transplant. Some patients owed their high day-60 TCRbeta diversity to surviving recipient T cells and thymic progenitors.

For TCRbeta, the library was prepared with unique molecular identifiers. MiXCR, applied by TCRdb to the PCR reads, yields one record per CDR3 protein. Here the sample spans 780,000 or so distinct CDR3 sequences, roughly 15% being singletons. This clonotype has a handful of counts. Its antigen is not identified. Source: PBMCs, mostly from graft donor cells, taken 360 days after TCRalphabeta/CD19-depleted stem cell transplant. The source is a male patient younger than 18 who had a stem cell transplant for acute lymphoblastic leukemia, so the T cells may come from the graft donor.

The CDR3 region is CATSRDLQNSPLHF. The CDR3 DNA reads as TGTGCCACCAGCAGAGATCTTCAGAATTCACCCCTCCACTTT. The chain employs TRBV15 and TRBJ1-6; no clear D. The CDR3 spans 14 residues. Germline CDR1 and CDR2: LNHNV and YYDKDF (reference sequence). Deletions cut 0 bases from V and 7 bases from J, with 7 bases between.